This entry lists 25 T cell receptor beta chains sequenced from one sample in a study of shared clonotypes between healthy human individuals. The data were produced by immunoSEQ multiplex PCR, yet TCRdb's version contains in-frame clones alone and is incomplete. Of 1.4 million or so clones in the sample, 98% to 99% were seen once. The sequenced sample consisted of naive CD4+ T cells sorted from blood. Described subset: CD45RA+ positively selected. The receptor source for this set is a man younger than 45 in good health.

The chain's CDR3 is CATSLPRGRGNTGELFF. For the CDR3, the DNA is TGTGCCACCAGCTTACCCCGGGGCAGGGGGAACACCGGGGAGCTGTTTTTT. The gene calls are TRBV15 and TRBJ2-2, with a weak D call TRBD1 (6 bases). The CDR3 contains 17 residues. Deletions cut 5 bases from V and 1 base from J, with 17 bases between. Germline CDR1 reads LNHNV; CDR2 reads YYDKDF (reference sequence). Together with reference TRBV15 and TRBJ2-2, the CDR3 gives the full variable domain: DAMVIQNPRYQVTQFGKPVTLSCSQTLNHNVMYWYQQKSSQAPKLLFHYYDKDFNNEADTPDNFQSRRPNTSFCFLDIRSPGLGDTAMYLCATSLPRGRGNTGELFFGEGSRLTVL.

The chain has TRBV25-1 and TRBJ2-7; D gene ambiguous. Trimming took off 1 base at V and 7 bases at J, with 11 bases between the two ends. The CDR3 has 13 residues. Germline CDR1 reads MGHDK; CDR2 reads SYGVNS. CDR3 loop: CASSEFLNGEQYF. DNA of the CDR3: TGTGCCAGCAGTGAATTCCTTAATGGGGAGCAGTACTTC.

V gene TRBV30 combines with J gene TRBJ2-1; 12 bases line up with TRBD2. V shed 6 bases and J 4 bases; nucleotides not matched to a gene: 16. Looked up from germline, CDR1 is GTSNPN and CDR2 is SVGIG (reference sequence). The CDR3 consists of 18 residues. CDR3 sequence (DNA): TGTGCCTGCCTTAAGGGACTAGCGGGTAGAGCCACATACAATGAGCAGTTCTTC. Its protein is CACLKGLAGRATYNEQFF.

Comments on this clone: Sequence at one end of the junction differs from germline and may be a read error. The rearrangement links TRBV6-1 to TRBJ1-4; no clear D gene. CDR1 and CDR2 from the germline V gene are MNHNS and SASEGT. The CDR3 runs 14 residues. CDR3 sequence (DNA): TGTGCCAGCAGTGAAGCACTTTGGGGTCTCCTCAAGGTTTTT. This gives the protein CASSEALWGLLKVF.

This clone is a singleton in its sample. Here the CDR3 reads CASSLVRRGGTDTQYF. The CDR3 coding sequence is TGCGCCAGCAGCTTGGTGAGGAGAGGTGGCACAGATACGCAGTATTTT. This chain connects TRBV5-1 to TRBJ2-3, with D uncertain. CDR1 and CDR2 from the germline V gene are SGHRS and YFSETQ. Trimming shortened V by 0 bases and J by 1 base, and 12 bases separated the two germline ends. The CDR3 is 16 amino acids.

The V call is TRBV9, the J call TRBJ2-1; 10 bases align to TRBD1. Trimming cost V 4 bases and J 7 bases; bases outside gene matches: 14. Germline values: CDR1 SGDLS, CDR2 YYNGEE. The CDR3 consists of 17 residues. This chain's CDR3 is CASSLNTPGTGDNEQFF. CDR3 nucleotide sequence: TGTGCCAGCAGCCTTAACACTCCCGGGACAGGGGATAATGAGCAGTTCTTC.

V and J are TRBV7-3 and TRBJ2-2; D gene unclear. Germline V gene lookup returns CDR1 SGHTA and CDR2 FQGTGA. CDR3 length: 12 amino acids. V lost 5 bases, J lost 4 bases, and 5 bases lay in between. The CDR3 sequence is CASSPLTGELFF. The DNA of the CDR3 is TGTGCCAGCAGCCCCCTCACCGGGGAGCTGTTTTTT.

This sequence joins TRBV7-9 and TRBJ2-1; 7 nucleotides line up with TRBD2. This CDR3 region has 17 residues. Trimming at V came to 6 bases and at J to 0 bases, leaving 11 bases not matched to a gene. Germline V gene sequence: CDR1 SEHNR, CDR2 FQNEAQ (reference sequence). CDR3 loop: CASSLRRGRYSYNEQFF. The CDR3 DNA is TGTGCCAGCAGTCTTAGGCGCGGGAGATACTCCTACAATGAGCAGTTCTTC.

The chain carries TRBV2 and TRBJ2-2; D call uncertain. From germline, CDR1 is SNHLY and CDR2 FYNNEI. With 9 bases removed from V and 0 bases from J, the gap between germline ends came to 8 bases. CDR3 length equals 13 residues. The CDR3 bases are TGTGCCAGTACCAAGGCGAACACCGGGGAGCTGTTTTTT. This codes for CASTKANTGELFF.

The CDR3 DNA follows: TGTGCCAGCATTTTACTAGCGGGAGGCCCCTACGAGCAGTACTTC. Its translation is CASILLAGGPYEQYF. The chain carries TRBV6-1 and TRBJ2-7; 12 bases fit TRBD2. The CDR3 is 15 residues long. V shed 7 bases, J shed 2 bases, and the junction held 6 bases outside the gene matches. CDR1 and CDR2 from the germline V gene are MNHNS and SASEGT.

The genes are TRBV7-9 and TRBJ1-1; D is perhaps TRBD1 (6 bases). V lost 3 bases to trimming and J lost 1 base, with 9 bases between them. This CDR3 region has 14 residues. Germline values: CDR1 SEHNR, CDR2 FQNEAQ (reference sequence). Written as DNA, the CDR3 is TGTGCCAGCAGCTTCAACAGGGAGAACACTGAAGCTTTCTTT. Translating gives CASSFNRENTEAFF.

The chain recombines TRBV7-2 with TRBJ1-3, with D possibly matching TRBD1 (5 bases). V lost 5 bases and J lost 4, with 15 bases in between. Per germline, CDR1 SGHTA and CDR2 FQGNSA. The CDR3 consists of 15 residues. CDR3 nucleotides: TGTGCCAGCAGCCCCCTCGGGGGGTGGGGAAACACCATATATTTT. Its protein product is CASSPLGGWGNTIYF.

The CDR3 DNA reads TGTGCCAGCAGCCCCCCCGGGACAGCGTCTACCGGGGGCCAGGATGAGCAGTTCTTC. It translates to CASSPPGTASTGGQDEQFF. This sequence joins TRBV7-2 and TRBJ2-1; D is possibly TRBD1 (7 bases). This CDR3 is 19 amino acids long. CDR1 and CDR2 from the germline V gene are SGHTA and FQGNSA. The V end lost 5 bases, the J end lost 8 bases, and 31 bases lay between the germline ends. The entire variable domain, with the rest obtained from reference TRBV7-2 and TRBJ2-1, is as follows: GAGVSQSPSNKVTEKGKDVELRCDPISGHTALYWYRQSLGQGLEFLIYFQGNSAPDKSGLPSDRFSAERTGGSVSTLTIQRTQQEDSAVYLCASSPPGTASTGGQDEQFFGPGTRLTVL.

Note on this clone: In the same sample, other DNA sequences code for this CDR3. CDR3 residues: CASSFEGYGYTF. In DNA, the CDR3 is TGTGCCAGCAGCTTTGAGGGATATGGCTACACCTTC. The chain is built from TRBV7-9 and TRBJ1-2; no reliable D call. The CDR3 totals 12 residues. Trimming took 3 bases from V and 5 from J, leaving 7 bases between them. CDR1 SEHNR and CDR2 FQNEAQ come from the germline V gene (reference sequence).

V is TRBV5-4 and J is TRBJ2-5, with 7 bases aligning to TRBD2. In germline, CDR1 is SGHNT, CDR2 YYREEE (reference sequence). The CDR3 is 15 amino acids. J was trimmed by 2 bases and V by 4 bases; bases with no gene match: 8. The CDR3 region has the DNA TGTGCCAGCAGCGGATCACTAGCGCAGCAAGAGACCCAGTACTTC. It yields the protein CASSGSLAQQETQYF.

The chain has TRBV5-1 and TRBJ2-5; D perhaps matches TRBD2 (5 bases). This CDR3 region has 13 residues. Germline CDR1 and CDR2: SGHRS and YFSETQ. V was pared by 4 bases and J by 4 bases, with 11 bases between. Here the CDR3 reads CASSEGSGETQYF. CDR3 DNA sequence: TGCGCCAGCAGCGAGGGTTCGGGAGAGACCCAGTACTTC.

This chain links TRBV7-3 with TRBJ2-7; D is uncertain. CDR1 is SGHTA and CDR2 is FQGTGA in the germline V gene. V lost 0 bases and J 6 bases, leaving 9 bases between the germline ends. The CDR3 has 13 amino acids. The CDR3 coding sequence is TGTGCCAGCAGCTTAACCAGGAGCGCCGAGCAGTACTTC. As protein: CASSLTRSAEQYF.

J is TRBJ1-1 and V is TRBV28; 8 bases map to TRBD1. CDR1 is MDHEN and CDR2 is SYDVKM in the germline V gene. After removal of 5 bases from V and 4 bases from J, the junction contained 9 bases not matched to a gene. The CDR3 runs to 15 residues. CDR3 sequence: CASSLPGGSATEAFF. The CDR3 DNA is TGTGCCAGCAGTCTCCCAGGGGGCAGTGCCACTGAAGCTTTCTTT.

This clone was seen only once. This chain connects TRBV7-6 to TRBJ2-1; 10 bases line up with TRBD2. This CDR3 is 15 amino acids long. Trimming took 4 bases from V and 5 from J; bases not matched to a gene: 5. The germline CDR1 and CDR2 sequences are SGHVS and FNYEAQ. Written as DNA, the CDR3 is TGTGCCAGCAGCTCTTCGGGACTAGCGCACAATGAGCAGTTCTTC. It specifies CASSSSGLAHNEQFF.

The chain is built from TRBV30 and TRBJ1-2, with a possible D match to TRBD1 (5 bases). The CDR3 is 14 amino acids. The V and J ends lost 4 bases and 8 bases respectively, with 20 bases between them. CDR1 and CDR2 (germline): GTSNPN, SVGIG (reference sequence). The CDR3 sequence is CAWIYAGVQGGYTF. CDR3 nucleotides: TGTGCCTGGATTTATGCGGGCGTCCAGGGAGGCTACACCTTC. Complete variable domain (other parts from reference TRBV30 and TRBJ1-2): SQTIHQWPATLVQPVGSPLSLECTVEGTSNPNLYWYRQAAGRGLQLLFYSVGIGQISSEVPQNLSASRPQDRQFILSSKKLLLSDSGFYLCAWIYAGVQGGYTFGSGTRLTVV.

V and J are TRBV6-1 and TRBJ2-5; 12 positions agree with TRBD2. Germline CDR1 MNHNS, CDR2 SASEGT. The length of the CDR3 is 16 residues. The ends lost 3 bases at V and 1 base at J; junction bases unmatched: 3. CDR3 in amino acids: CASSERTSGIQETQYF. Here the CDR3 DNA reads TGTGCCAGCAGTGAGAGGACTAGCGGGATCCAAGAGACCCAGTACTTC.

This chain joins TRBV7-9 and TRBJ1-4; 9 nucleotides agree with TRBD1. Germline V gene lookup returns CDR1 SEHNR and CDR2 FQNEAQ (reference sequence). Trimming at V came to 1 base and at J to 0 bases, leaving 3 bases not matched to a gene. This CDR3 region has 17 residues. CDR3 region: CASSLGTGDTTNEKLFF. CDR3 nucleotides: TGTGCCAGCAGCTTAGGGACAGGGGATACAACTAATGAAAAACTGTTTTTT.

With respect to this clone: At the DNA level, this CDR3 is encoded by other sequences in the same sample as well. The gene calls are TRBV5-1 and TRBJ1-1; D might be TRBD1 (5 bases). The germline gives CDR1 SGHRS, CDR2 YFSETQ. The CDR3 runs to 15 residues. Trimming left V 0 bases short and J 0 bases short, with 9 bases between. This CDR3 is CASSLGAGMNTEAFF. Here the CDR3 DNA reads TGCGCCAGCAGCTTGGGGGCAGGGATGAACACTGAAGCTTTCTTT.

The chain uses TRBV18 and TRBJ2-1; 9 bases line up with TRBD2. V was clipped by 3 bases and J by 0 bases; unmatched bases: 3. Germline V lookup: CDR1 KGHSH, CDR2 LQKENI. The CDR3 loop spans 16 amino acids. CDR3 region: CASSPSSGNSYNEQFF. In nucleotides, the CDR3 is TGTGCCAGCTCACCTTCTAGCGGGAACTCCTACAATGAGCAGTTCTTC.

The rearrangement uses TRBV15 and TRBJ2-3; 10 nucleotides align to TRBD2. The CDR3 has 13 residues. Per germline, CDR1 LNHNV and CDR2 YYDKDF (reference sequence). Trimming took 8 bases from V and 1 from J; bases not matched to a gene: 0. The CDR3 DNA follows: TGTGCCACCCTAGCGGGAGGCACAGATACGCAGTATTTT. This translates into CATLAGGTDTQYF. Full variable domain (outside the CDR3, taken from reference TRBV15 and TRBJ2-3): DAMVIQNPRYQVTQFGKPVTLSCSQTLNHNVMYWYQQKSSQAPKLLFHYYDKDFNNEADTPDNFQSRRPNTSFCFLDIRSPGLGDTAMYLCATLAGGTDTQYFGPGTRLTVL.